The present T cell receptor (beta chain) was sequenced within a study of shared clonotypes between healthy human individuals. V trimming: 4 bases; J trimming: 6 bases; junction bases outside the gene matches: 6. CDR1 and CDR2 from the germline V gene are SGHDT and YYEEEE. The CDR3 extends over 16 amino acids. Every immunoSEQ plate was one replicate of a subset's evenly spread DNA. Using immunoSEQ multiplex PCR, the repertoire was profiled, and TCRdb retains in-frame clones only, with some absent. The table includes around 990,000 clones, roughly 80% detected once. This chain uses TRBV5-6 with TRBJ2-2; TRBD2 agrees at 13 bases. The sample comprised memory CD4+ T cells from PBMCs. Specified subset: CD45RA-negative fraction. The clonotype originates from a man aged 18 to 29 in good health. Some clones in this sample may be carry-over from other donors' samples. CDR3 coding DNA: TGTGCCAGCAGCCCCGGGACTAGCGGGAAGGCCGGGGAGCTGTTTTTT. It encodes CASSPGTSGKAGELFF.